Following are 17 T cell receptor beta chains from one sample sequenced in a study of identical twins. TCRdb reprocessed the 5' RACE reads with MiXCR, giving one entry per CDR3 protein. This table holds 350,000 to 450,000 distinct CDR3 sequences, less than 20% found once. The sample consisted of naive T cells sorted from blood. These receptors all stem from a man aged 50-59 years in good health.

In its sample, this clonotype was seen a few times. The chain carries TRBV29-1 and TRBJ2-5; 8 nucleotides line up with TRBD1. Germline V gives CDR1 SQVTM, CDR2 ANQGSEA. CDR3 length equals 13 residues. J lost 4 bases, V lost 6 bases, and 7 bases had no gene match. The CDR3: CSVRQGRPETQYF. CDR3 sequence (DNA): TGCAGCGTCCGACAGGGGAGGCCAGAGACCCAGTACTTC.

This clonotype was recorded at least ten times. V gene TRBV12-3 or TRBV12-4 combines with J gene TRBJ2-5; 8 bases line up with TRBD1. The CDR3 sequence is 14 residues long. V was pared by 4 bases and J by 4 bases, with 5 bases of the junction left unmatched. CDR3 protein: CASSSLRGRETQYF. CDR3 coding DNA: TGTGCCAGCAGTTCTCTCAGGGGGCGAGAGACCCAGTACTTC.

The chain uses TRBV12-3 or TRBV12-4 and TRBJ2-2; D is possibly TRBD2 (5 bases). V gave up 4 bases and J gave up 4 bases, with 13 bases separating them. This CDR3 contains 15 residues. The CDR3 bases are TGTGCCAGCAGTTCGGGATCCGCGGGCACCGGGGAGCTGTTTTTT. This gives the protein CASSSGSAGTGELFF.

This clonotype was counted a few times. This chain joins TRBV28 and TRBJ1-5, with TRBD1 identical over 12 bases. CDR1 is MDHEN and CDR2 is SYDVKM in the germline V gene. The junction had 11 bases not matched to a gene; V was cut back by 5 bases and J by 0 bases. The CDR3 runs 19 residues. CDR3 coding DNA: TGTGCCAGCAGTCGTCTCCGGGACAGGGGGCTCAATAGCAATCAGCCCCAGCATTTT. It translates to CASSRLRDRGLNSNQPQHF.

In its sample, this clonotype was seen a few times. The chain uses TRBV7-2 and TRBJ2-7; 9 nucleotides align to TRBD2. The J segment lost 2 bases and the V segment lost 5 bases, leaving 10 bases of the junction unmatched. The germline V gene encodes CDR1 SGHTA and CDR2 FQGNSA. The CDR3 length is 16 residues. CDR3 loop: CASSPTRLAGTYEQYF. The DNA for the CDR3 is TGTGCCAGCAGCCCAACGCGGCTAGCGGGGACCTACGAGCAGTACTTC.

In this sample, this clonotype turned up many times. The chain joins TRBV3-1 to TRBJ2-1; 10 bases map to TRBD2. Per germline, CDR1 LGHDT and CDR2 YNNKEL (reference sequence). The CDR3 is 16 amino acids. Losses at the gene ends were 6 bases for V and 5 bases for J; bases not matched to a gene: 10. For the CDR3, the DNA is TGTGCCAGCAGGCTTGCCGGGACTAGCGACGACAATGAGCAGTTCTTC. Residues: CASRLAGTSDDNEQFF.

The table lists this clonotype with many counts. The junction shows a germline mismatch at one end, possibly a read error. The chain has TRBV7-7 and TRBJ2-3, with D tentatively TRBD1 (5 bases). The CDR3 loop spans 15 amino acids. The V gene's germline CDR1 is SSHAT and CDR2 FNYEAQ (reference sequence). The CDR3 bases are TGTGCTAGCAGCGACGGTGGGGCGCTAACAGATACGCAGTATTTT. Translation: CASSDGGALTDTQYF.

This clonotype was seen repeatedly, ten times or more. V usage is TRBV9 and J usage is TRBJ1-3; possibly TRBD1 for D (5 bases). The CDR3 is 15 residues long. Trimming took off 3 bases at V and 2 bases at J, with 12 bases between the two ends. The V gene's germline CDR1 is SGDLS and CDR2 YYNGEE. In DNA, the CDR3 is TGTGCCAGCAGCGCCTCGGGACTCCCTGGAAACACCATATATTTT. Protein sequence: CASSASGLPGNTIYF.

The chain combines TRBV20-1 with TRBJ1-6, with D possibly matching TRBD1 (5 bases). The CDR3 consists of 13 residues. Trimming stripped 6 bases from V and 6 bases from J, with 12 bases between. The germline V gene has CDR1 DFQATT and CDR2 SNEGSKA (reference sequence). CDR3 coding DNA: TGCAGTGCCGGTGCCGGGGCTAATTCACCCCTCCACTTT. It specifies CSAGAGANSPLHF.

This clonotype was detected ten times or more. The DNA for the CDR3 is TGCGCCAGCAGTGAGTCGTCGTTTTATAATGAAAAACTGTTTTTT. It encodes CASSESSFYNEKLFF. The V and J genes are TRBV10-2 and TRBJ1-4; D remains unclear. This CDR3 contains 15 residues. The V gene lost 0 bases and the J gene lost 4 bases, with 9 bases spanning the gap. The germline CDR1 and CDR2 sequences are WSHSY and SAAADI.

J is TRBJ1-5 and V is TRBV14; weak D call: TRBD1 (6 bases). V was cut by 1 base and J by 5 bases, with 12 bases left in between. The CDR3 is 15 residues long. Germline CDR1 reads SGHDN; CDR2 reads FVKESK. This CDR3 is CASSQVEGGYQPQHF. The CDR3 DNA is TGTGCCAGCAGCCAAGTGGAGGGGGGCTATCAGCCCCAGCATTTT. The entire variable domain, with the rest obtained from reference TRBV14 and TRBJ1-5, is as follows: EAGVTQFPSHSVIEKGQTVTLRCDPISGHDNLYWYRRVMGKEIKFLLHFVKESKQDESGMPNNRFLAERTGGTYSTLKVQPAELEDSGVYFCASSQVEGGYQPQHFGDGTRLSIL.

A few counts support this clonotype. This chain connects TRBV4-2 to TRBJ2-7; D may match TRBD1 or TRBD2 (6 bases each). CDR3 size: 15 residues. Germline assignment: CDR1 LGHNA and CDR2 YNFKEQ. Trimming took off 0 bases at V and 3 bases at J, with 12 bases between the two ends. CDR3 DNA: TGTGCCAGCAGCCAAGATCCACAGGGAGGCTACGAGCAGTACTTC. Protein: CASSQDPQGGYEQYF.

The chain employs TRBV12-3 or TRBV12-4 and TRBJ1-5; D uncertain. Trimming took 8 bases from V and 3 from J, leaving 8 bases between them. CDR3 length: 12 amino acids. The CDR3 coding sequence is TGTGCCAGCCGAATTCTCAATCAGCCCCAGCATTTT. The encoded protein is CASRILNQPQHF.

This clonotype was counted many times. The genes are TRBV28 and TRBJ2-1, with D maybe TRBD1 (5 bases). The CDR3 length is 16 residues. Between the trimmed V and J ends, which lost 4 bases and 3 bases, there was a span of 16 bases. The V gene's germline CDR1 is MDHEN and CDR2 SYDVKM. The CDR3 loop is CASSSDTSELYNEQFF. The CDR3, as DNA: TGTGCCAGCAGTTCGGACACTTCGGAACTCTACAATGAGCAGTTCTTC.

The chain uses TRBV6-6 and TRBJ1-2; D not resolved. Germline V gene lookup returns CDR1 MNHNY and CDR2 SVGAGI (reference sequence). Between the trimmed V and J ends, which lost 1 base and 8 bases, there was a span of 11 bases. The CDR3 has 13 residues. CDR3 region: CASSYFPTGGYTF. CDR3 nucleotide sequence: TGTGCCAGCAGTTACTTCCCCACGGGAGGCTACACCTTC.

This clonotype was seen at least ten times. V is TRBV3-1 and J is TRBJ2-5; TRBD2 is a possible D gene (6 bases). There are 16 residues in the CDR3. V gave up 0 bases and J gave up 2 bases, with 13 bases separating them. CDR1 is LGHDT and CDR2 is YNNKEL in the germline V gene (reference sequence). The CDR3 spells CASSQERLALQETQYF. CDR3 sequence (DNA): TGTGCCAGCAGCCAAGAACGGCTAGCGTTACAAGAGACCCAGTACTTC.

The chain is built from TRBV6-5 and TRBJ1-5; no clear D gene. CDR1 and CDR2 (germline): MNHEY, SVGAGI. Trimming removed 2 bases from V and 0 bases from J, with 2 bases in between. The CDR3 has 13 residues. The CDR3 DNA reads TGTGCCAGCAGTTACCGTAGCAATCAGCCCCAGCATTTT. Protein: CASSYRSNQPQHF.